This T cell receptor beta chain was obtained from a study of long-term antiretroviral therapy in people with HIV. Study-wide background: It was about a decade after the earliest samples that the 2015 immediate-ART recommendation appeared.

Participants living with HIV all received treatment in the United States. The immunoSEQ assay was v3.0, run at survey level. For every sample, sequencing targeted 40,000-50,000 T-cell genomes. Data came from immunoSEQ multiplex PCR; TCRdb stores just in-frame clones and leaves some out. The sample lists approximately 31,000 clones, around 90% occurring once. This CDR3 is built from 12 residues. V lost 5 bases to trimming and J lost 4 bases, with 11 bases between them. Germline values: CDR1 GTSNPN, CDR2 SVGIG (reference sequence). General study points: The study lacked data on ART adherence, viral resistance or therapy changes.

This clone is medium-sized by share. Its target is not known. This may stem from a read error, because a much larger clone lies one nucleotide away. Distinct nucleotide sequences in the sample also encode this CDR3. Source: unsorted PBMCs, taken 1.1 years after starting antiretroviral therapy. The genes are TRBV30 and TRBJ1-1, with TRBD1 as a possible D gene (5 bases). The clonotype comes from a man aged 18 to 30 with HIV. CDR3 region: CAWGAGFTEAFF. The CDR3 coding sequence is TGTGCCTGGGGGGCAGGATTCACTGAAGCTTTCTTT.